A selection of T cell receptor beta chains follows, all from one sample in a study of blood T cell repertoires in COVID-19. The assay was immunoSEQ multiplex PCR, and TCRdb's table has in-frame clones only and misses some. The repertoire consists of around 99,000 clones, with 70% to 80% occurring once and the leading ten covering 15% to 20%. Sequenced input: peripheral blood. The receptor set was obtained from a woman of 80 years or more with active or convalescent COVID-19. The CDR3 runs from the conserved cysteine through the conserved F or W. Each record gives: CDR3 length, J gene, V gene, CDR3 protein.

len: 20; j_gene: TRBJ1-1; v_gene: TRBV5-1; CDR3aa: CASSLEGRPQGPDMNTEAFF
len: 14; j_gene: TRBJ2-3; v_gene: TRBV7-2; CDR3aa: CASSTLAGVDTQYF
len: 11; j_gene: TRBJ1-1; v_gene: TRBV29-1; CDR3aa: CSAIESIEAFF
len: 15; j_gene: TRBJ1-5; v_gene: TRBV18; CDR3aa: CASSPPGGGNQPQHF
len: 16; j_gene: TRBJ2-2; v_gene: TRBV7-8; CDR3aa: CASSLFGGTYTGELFF
len: 15; j_gene: TRBJ2-1; v_gene: TRBV4-3; CDR3aa: CASSQDFGAYNEQFF
len: 11; j_gene: TRBJ1-1; v_gene: TRBV30; CDR3aa: CAWIESTGAFF
len: 16; j_gene: TRBJ2-2; v_gene: TRBV2; CDR3aa: CASRARLAGGPGELFF
len: 17; j_gene: TRBJ2-1; v_gene: TRBV5-1; CDR3aa: CASSLGTQGAIGDEQFF
len: 18; j_gene: TRBJ2-4; v_gene: TRBV19; CDR3aa: CASSVRDRGRAAKNIQYF
len: 12; j_gene: TRBJ2-7; v_gene: TRBV2; CDR3aa: CASKGNSYEQYF
len: 16; j_gene: TRBJ2-3; v_gene: TRBV6-1; CDR3aa: CASSEETGGATDTQYF
len: 18; j_gene: TRBJ1-5; v_gene: TRBV6-1; CDR3aa: CASSDPGWPGTGVQPQHF
len: 13; j_gene: TRBJ1-1; v_gene: TRBV5-6; CDR3aa: CASSLKSGTEAFF
len: 14; j_gene: TRBJ2-7; v_gene: TRBV6-5; CDR3aa: CASSSSGLGYEQYF
len: 16; j_gene: TRBJ2-1; v_gene: TRBV7-2; CDR3aa: CASSPGGGSGRAEQFF
len: 14; j_gene: TRBJ1-5; v_gene: TRBV6-5; CDR3aa: CASKTTGGGQPQHF
len: 13; j_gene: TRBJ2-3; v_gene: TRBV2; CDR3aa: CASDRAGTDTQYF
len: 14; j_gene: TRBJ2-7; v_gene: TRBV5-8; CDR3aa: CASSSWGDPYEQYF
len: 14; j_gene: TRBJ2-2; v_gene: TRBV6-5; CDR3aa: CASSRAGVQRELFF
len: 15; j_gene: TRBJ1-6; v_gene: TRBV6-5; CDR3aa: CASSSGTGFNSPLHF
len: 15; j_gene: TRBJ2-4; v_gene: TRBV19; CDR3aa: CASSIRQGTLNIQYF
len: 18; j_gene: TRBJ1-6; v_gene: TRBV28; CDR3aa: CASSFTRGTSSLHSPLHF
len: 14; j_gene: TRBJ2-1; v_gene: TRBV5-1; CDR3aa: CASRESGALNEQFF
len: 16; j_gene: TRBJ2-7; v_gene: TRBV7-9; CDR3aa: CASSGIGLASSYEQYF
len: 12; j_gene: TRBJ1-4; v_gene: TRBV11-2; CDR3aa: CASSSSTGRLFF
len: 16; j_gene: TRBJ2-1; v_gene: TRBV27; CDR3aa: CASSLSFAGGNNEQFF
len: 13; j_gene: TRBJ2-1; v_gene: TRBV6-1; CDR3aa: CASSEQQLGEQFF
len: 15; j_gene: TRBJ2-2; v_gene: TRBV19; CDR3aa: CATGTGQGAAGELFF
len: 16; j_gene: TRBJ1-4; v_gene: TRBV10-3; CDR3aa: CAISEWTGSESEKLFF
len: 13; j_gene: TRBJ2-1; v_gene: TRBV2; CDR3aa: CASKAGGRNEQFF
len: 14; j_gene: TRBJ1-3; v_gene: TRBV11-2; CDR3aa: CASSLYSSGNTIYF
len: 16; j_gene: TRBJ1-2; v_gene: TRBV6-5; CDR3aa: CASSSNTGGPYYGYTF
len: 17; j_gene: TRBJ2-1; v_gene: TRBV6-2/TRBV6-3; CDR3aa: CASSYSAPRGIYNEQFF
len: 15; j_gene: TRBJ1-1; v_gene: TRBV4-1; CDR3aa: CASSINQGADTEAFF
len: 15; j_gene: TRBJ1-6; v_gene: TRBV7-2; CDR3aa: CASSRKQGIDSPLHF
len: 14; j_gene: TRBJ2-5; v_gene: TRBV18; CDR3aa: CASSGLAGQETQYF
len: 13; j_gene: TRBJ1-2; v_gene: TRBV9; CDR3aa: CASSLGQGYGYTF
len: 14; j_gene: TRBJ2-3; v_gene: TRBV18; CDR3aa: CASSPTGYTDTQYF
len: 14; j_gene: TRBJ2-7; v_gene: TRBV14; CDR3aa: CASSQARVRHEQYF
len: 13; j_gene: TRBJ1-4; v_gene: TRBV7-8; CDR3aa: CASSLTGNEKLFF
len: 18; j_gene: TRBJ2-7; v_gene: TRBV5-1; CDR3aa: CASSSGLAGGPGSYEQYF
len: 17; j_gene: TRBJ2-2; v_gene: TRBV5-1; CDR3aa: CASSYLNLGANTGELFF
len: 16; j_gene: TRBJ2-1; v_gene: TRBV28; CDR3aa: CASLNKLGQGYNEQFF
len: 13; j_gene: TRBJ2-5; v_gene: TRBV7-9; CDR3aa: CASSGSGRETQYF
len: 14; j_gene: TRBJ2-3; v_gene: TRBV7-3; CDR3aa: CASSLTGTSDTQYF
len: 16; j_gene: TRBJ2-3; v_gene: TRBV5-1; CDR3aa: CASSLVGQGWADTQYF
len: 13; j_gene: TRBJ2-1; v_gene: TRBV2; CDR3aa: CASSEERERIQFF
len: 13; j_gene: TRBJ1-1; v_gene: TRBV11-2; CDR3aa: CASSFTGGTEAFF